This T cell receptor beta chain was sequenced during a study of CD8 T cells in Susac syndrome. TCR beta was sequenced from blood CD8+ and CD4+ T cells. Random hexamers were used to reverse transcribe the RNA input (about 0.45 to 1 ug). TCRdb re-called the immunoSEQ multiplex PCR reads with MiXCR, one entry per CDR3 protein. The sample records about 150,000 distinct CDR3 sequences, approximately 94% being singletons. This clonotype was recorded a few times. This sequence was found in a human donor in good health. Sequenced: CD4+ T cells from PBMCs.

The CDR3 region is CASSLDMGGAIDRKLFF. The CDR3 bases are TGTGCCAGCAGCTTAGACATGGGGGGTGCTATTGACCGAAAGCTGTTTTTT. This rearrangement joins TRBV7-2 to TRBJ1-4; a possible D gene is TRBD1 (5 bases). V lost 1 base and J 14 bases, leaving 26 bases between the germline ends. Germline assignment: CDR1 SGHTA and CDR2 FQGNSA. The CDR3 covers 17 residues.